This T cell receptor (beta chain) came from a study of CD8+ T cells in alopecia areata. Whole-study results and caveats: Compared with normal scalp, lesional scalp had higher clonality and more expanded CD8+ clones.

Regarding treatment: oral pan-JAK inhibitor, 5-10 mg twice daily. Germline CDR1 LGHNT, CDR2 FRNRAP. Trimming took 7 bases from V and 4 from J, leaving 14 bases between them. The CDR3 has 13 amino acids. Extracted from the samples, RNA was reverse transcribed into cDNA to serve as the sequencing template. Profiled with immunoSEQ multiplex PCR; TCRdb holds only in-frame clones, not every one. The sample includes tens of thousands of clones, just over 70% of them seen just once. A few counts support this clone. The antigen remains undetermined. This chain links TRBV12-5 with TRBJ2-7; TRBD1 might be the D (6 bases). This receptor was obtained from a human donor with alopecia areata. Sequencing used CD8+ T cells sorted from blood, obtained around week 44, from a patient treated with tofacitinib. The CDR3 loop is CASVSGAGYEQYF. CDR3 nucleotides: TGTGCTAGTGTTTCAGGGGCGGGTTACGAGCAGTACTTC. The whole variable domain, remainder taken from reference TRBV12-5 and TRBJ2-7, is DARVTQTPRHKVTEMGQEVTMRCQPILGHNTVFWYRQTMMQGLELLAYFRNRAPLDDSGMPKDRFSAEMPDATLATLKIQPSEPRDSAVYFCASVSGAGYEQYFGPGTRLTVT.